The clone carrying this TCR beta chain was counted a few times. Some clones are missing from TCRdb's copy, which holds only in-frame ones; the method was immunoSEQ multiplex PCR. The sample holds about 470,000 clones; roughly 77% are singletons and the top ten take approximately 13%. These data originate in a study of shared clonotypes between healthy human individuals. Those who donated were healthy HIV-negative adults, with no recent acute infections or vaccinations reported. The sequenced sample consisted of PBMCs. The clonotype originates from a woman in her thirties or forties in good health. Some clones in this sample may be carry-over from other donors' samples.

DNA for the CDR3: TGTGCCAGCAGTTCCCCGGCAGCAATGAACACTGAAGCTTTCTTT. Translated, it gives CASSSPAAMNTEAFF. This chain uses TRBV28 with TRBJ1-1; D is ambiguous. The CDR3 runs 15 residues. Germline V gene lookup returns CDR1 MDHEN and CDR2 SYDVKM. V lost 4 bases and J 0 bases, leaving 12 bases between the germline ends.